The subject of this entry is one T cell receptor (beta chain). Authors' processing steps: Nucleated cell counts were estimated from reference gene primer amplification. Only in-frame clones appear in the TCRdb table, and some are missing; sequencing was by immunoSEQ multiplex PCR. Clone size and V and J calls were adopted from that table, with D and trimming inferred from the DNA. Among roughly 200,000 clones listed, roughly nine tenths were seen once. The length of the CDR3 is 15 residues. Germline V lookup: CDR1 KGHSH, CDR2 LQKENI. V was pared by 2 bases and J by 4 bases, with 7 bases of the junction left unmatched. The sample belongs to a study of blood T cell repertoires in COVID-19. In the study overall: COVID-19 samples from acute and convalescent phases originated in the United States, Italy and Spain. PBMCs, B-cell-depleted T cells, or T cells provided the cDNA or gDNA that made up the material.

The V and J genes are TRBV18 and TRBJ2-5; 7 nucleotides align to TRBD1. The TCR was taken from a woman aged 40 to 50 with acute COVID-19. The sequenced sample consisted of PBMCs or T cells enriched from blood (not recorded which). CDR3 residues: CASSPVSGQRETQYF. CDR3 DNA: TGTGCCAGCTCACCAGTTTCGGGACAGAGAGAGACCCAGTACTTC.